The 11 T cell receptor beta chains in this list originate from one sample, sequenced in a study of blood T cell repertoires in COVID-19. Profiling relied on immunoSEQ multiplex PCR, and the TCRdb table lists in-frame clones only, not all of them. The data contain 150,000 to 200,000 clones, 88% of them seen just once; the ten biggest clones take up roughly 24%. Sequencing input: peripheral blood. The receptors originated from a man between 60 and 70 years old with acute or convalescent COVID-19.

The chain couples TRBV28 to TRBJ1-3, with 8 bases fitting TRBD1. Trimming removed 5 bases from V and 2 bases from J; junction bases left unmatched: 2. There are 14 residues in the CDR3. The germline V gene has CDR1 MDHEN and CDR2 SYDVKM. CDR3: CASSQDRAGNTIYF. In DNA, the CDR3 is TGTGCCAGCAGTCAGGACAGGGCTGGAAACACCATATATTTT.

The chain recombines TRBV5-1 with TRBJ1-2, with D perhaps matching TRBD1 (6 bases). Looked up from germline, CDR1 is SGHRS and CDR2 is YFSETQ. The CDR3 is 15 residues long. V was pared by 2 bases and J by 4 bases, with 15 bases between. This CDR3 is CASSLSPGVGYGYTF. CDR3 bases: TGCGCCAGCAGCTTATCCCCAGGGGTGGGCTATGGCTACACCTTC.

This sequence joins TRBV18 and TRBJ1-6; a possible D gene is TRBD1 (5 bases). The CDR3 contains 12 residues. Between the trimmed V and J ends, which lost 4 bases and 14 bases, there was a span of 12 bases. Looked up from germline, CDR1 is KGHSH and CDR2 is LQKENI. For the CDR3, the DNA is TGTGCCAGCTCACAGCGGGACTCTGCCCTCCACTTT. Translation: CASSQRDSALHF. Using reference TRBV18 and TRBJ1-6 for the parts outside the CDR3, the full variable domain is NAGVMQNPRHLVRRRGQEARLRCSPMKGHSHVYWYRQLPEEGLKFMVYLQKENIIDESGMPKERFSAEFPKEGPSILRIQQVVRGDSAAYFCASSQRDSALHFGNGTRLTVT.

This clone was seen a handful of times. V and J are TRBV2 and TRBJ1-1, with D unclear. Trimming cost V 6 bases and J 0 bases, with 11 bases left between them. Per the germline V gene, CDR1 is SNHLY and CDR2 is FYNNEI. This CDR3 region has 14 residues. The CDR3 DNA sequence: TGTGCCAGCAGGTTGTCACATATGAACACTGAAGCTTTCTTT. Its translation is CASRLSHMNTEAFF.

This clone was recorded only once. The chain couples TRBV10-3 to TRBJ1-5; 9 nucleotides align to TRBD1. Germline loops: CDR1 ENHRY, CDR2 SYGVKD. The ends lost 9 bases at V and 7 bases at J; junction bases unmatched: 10. The CDR3 has 14 amino acids. The CDR3: CAISRDREMQPQHF. The CDR3, as DNA: TGTGCCATTTCCCGGGACAGGGAAATGCAGCCCCAGCATTTT.

The V gene is TRBV2, the J gene TRBJ1-2; 11 bases match TRBD1. The CDR3 has 15 amino acids. Germline V lookup: CDR1 SNHLY, CDR2 FYNNEI. V lost 6 bases and J lost 4; bases outside the gene matches: 7. CDR3 loop: CASRYRTGGGYGYTF. DNA for the CDR3: TGTGCCAGCAGATACAGGACAGGGGGCGGCTATGGCTACACCTTC.

This chain uses TRBV19 with TRBJ2-1; 9 nucleotides agree with TRBD1. V lost 7 bases, J lost 5 bases, and 6 bases stayed unmatched. The CDR3 runs 14 residues. Looked up from germline, CDR1 is LNHDA and CDR2 is SQIVND (reference sequence). CDR3 in amino acids: CASNPGQGHNEQFF. The CDR3 region has the DNA TGTGCCAGTAATCCGGGACAGGGACACAATGAGCAGTTCTTC. Supplemented by reference TRBV19 and TRBJ2-1, the full variable domain reads DGGITQSPKYLFRKEGQNVTLSCEQNLNHDAMYWYRQDPGQGLRLIYYSQIVNDFQKGDIAEGYSVSREKKESFPLTVTSAQKNPTAFYLCASNPGQGHNEQFFGPGTRLTVL.

The J gene is TRBJ1-1, the V gene TRBV2, with 8 positions matching TRBD1. The germline V gene encodes CDR1 SNHLY and CDR2 FYNNEI. V was pared by 9 bases and J by 1 base, with 10 bases of the junction left unmatched. The CDR3 has 15 residues. Here the CDR3 reads CASGQGGSANTEAFF. The CDR3 nucleotides are TGTGCCAGTGGACAGGGAGGAAGCGCGAACACTGAAGCTTTCTTT.

The chain recombines TRBV10-3 with TRBJ2-5; TRBD1 matches 9 bases. The CDR3 extends over 14 amino acids. V was clipped by 10 bases and J by 5 bases; unmatched bases: 11. Germline CDR1 is ENHRY and CDR2 is SYGVKD. CDR3 residues: CATQPTGGGETQYF. DNA of the CDR3: TGTGCCACCCAACCTACAGGGGGCGGTGAGACCCAGTACTTC.

The V gene is TRBV7-2, the J gene TRBJ1-5, with TRBD1 as a possible D gene (5 bases). The CDR3 sequence is 13 residues long. Germline V gives CDR1 SGHTA, CDR2 FQGNSA. The V end was cut by 6 bases, the J end by 7 bases, with 13 bases between. The CDR3 DNA sequence: TGTGCCAGCAGTACCAGGGAAGGGCAGCCCCAGCATTTT. Protein sequence: CASSTREGQPQHF.

V and J are TRBV18 and TRBJ2-1; 7 positions agree with TRBD2. CDR1 is KGHSH, CDR2 LQKENI, per germline. The ends lost 0 bases at V and 12 bases at J; junction bases unmatched: 2. The CDR3 has 12 residues. In DNA form, the CDR3 reads TGTGCCAGCTCACCACCGGGAGGGGCGCAGTTCTTC. It codes for CASSPPGGAQFF.